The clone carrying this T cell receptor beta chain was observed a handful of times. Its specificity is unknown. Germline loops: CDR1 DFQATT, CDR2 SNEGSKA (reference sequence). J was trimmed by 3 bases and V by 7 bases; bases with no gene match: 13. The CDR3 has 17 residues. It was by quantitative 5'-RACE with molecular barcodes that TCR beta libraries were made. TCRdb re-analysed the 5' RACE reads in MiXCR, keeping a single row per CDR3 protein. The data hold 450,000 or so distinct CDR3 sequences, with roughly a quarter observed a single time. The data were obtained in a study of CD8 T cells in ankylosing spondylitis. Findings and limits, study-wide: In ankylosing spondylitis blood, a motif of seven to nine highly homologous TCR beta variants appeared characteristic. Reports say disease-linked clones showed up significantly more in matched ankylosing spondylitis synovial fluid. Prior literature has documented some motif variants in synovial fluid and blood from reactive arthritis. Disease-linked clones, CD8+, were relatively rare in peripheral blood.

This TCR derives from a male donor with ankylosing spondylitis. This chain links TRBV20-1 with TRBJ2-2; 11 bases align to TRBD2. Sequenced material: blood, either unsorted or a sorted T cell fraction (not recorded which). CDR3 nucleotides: TGCAGTGTTGGGACTAGCGGAGTCGGGAAACACACCGGGGAGCTGTTTTTT. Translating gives CSVGTSGVGKHTGELFF.